Below are 31 T cell receptor beta chains sequenced from a single sample in a study of OX40 agonist ivuxolimab in advanced cancers. Only in-frame clones appear in the TCRdb table, and some are missing; sequencing was by immunoSEQ multiplex PCR. Of about 68,000 clones listed, around 85% are singletons. This material consisted of CD4+ or CD8+ T cells sorted from blood, taken in a trial of the OX40 agonist ivuxolimab. Every receptor here comes from an adult with an advanced solid tumor such as melanoma, head and neck, liver or kidney cancer.

CDR3: CASSYQPGDNQPQHF. CDR3 sequence (DNA): TGTGCCAGCAGTTACCAACCGGGAGACAATCAGCCCCAGCATTTT. J is TRBJ1-5 and V is TRBV6-5; D gene unclear. The CDR3 spans 15 residues. Per germline, CDR1 MNHEY and CDR2 SVGAGI. V lost 2 bases, J lost 3 bases, and 11 bases lay in between.

The chain has TRBV18 and TRBJ1-6; 8 nucleotides align to TRBD1. Trimming removed 3 bases from V and 7 bases from J; junction bases left unmatched: 14. The V gene's germline CDR1 is KGHSH and CDR2 LQKENI. The CDR3 runs 18 residues. The CDR3 region is CASSPQTTGAVLNSPLHF. The CDR3 region has the DNA TGTGCCAGCTCACCGCAAACGACAGGGGCAGTACTGAATTCACCCCTCCACTTT.

As regards this clone: The sample contains more than one DNA sequence encoding this CDR3. The rearrangement joins TRBV5-1 to TRBJ2-5; 9 bases align to TRBD2. V lost 3 bases, J lost 1 base, and 16 bases stayed unmatched. This CDR3 region has 19 residues. Germline V lookup: CDR1 SGHRS, CDR2 YFSETQ. The CDR3 sequence is CASSSSGRGGPRGQETQYF. The DNA of the CDR3 is TGCGCCAGCAGCTCCAGCGGGCGGGGGGGCCCGAGGGGCCAAGAGACCCAGTACTTC.

The chain recombines TRBV4-2 with TRBJ2-4; D perhaps matches TRBD1 (5 bases). Deletions cut 1 base from V and 3 bases from J, with 7 bases between. The V gene's germline CDR1 is LGHNA and CDR2 YNFKEQ. The CDR3 contains 14 residues. For the CDR3, the DNA is TGTGCCAGCAGCCAAGTAGACAGCAAAAACATTCAGTACTTC. Translation: CASSQVDSKNIQYF.

The V gene is TRBV6-5, the J gene TRBJ2-7; D not resolved. V was pared by 4 bases and J by 6 bases, with 7 bases between. CDR1 and CDR2 from the germline V gene are MNHEY and SVGAGI. The CDR3 runs to 11 residues. The CDR3 sequence: CASSWAAEQYF. CDR3 coding DNA: TGTGCCAGCAGTTGGGCGGCCGAGCAGTACTTC.

The chain links TRBV7-2 to TRBJ1-1; possible D gene TRBD1, 5 bases. Germline V lookup: CDR1 SGHTA, CDR2 FQGNSA. Trimming took 8 bases from V and 5 from J, leaving 15 bases between them. This CDR3 region has 13 residues. CDR3 in DNA: TGTGCCAGCGTCCGCTTTCGGGGGACTGAAGCTTTCTTT. The encoded protein is CASVRFRGTEAFF.

The J gene is TRBJ1-2, the V gene TRBV19, with 9 bases fitting TRBD1. CDR3 length: 15 amino acids. Germline V CDR1 and CDR2: LNHDA, SQIVND (reference sequence). The ends lost 3 bases at V and 2 bases at J; junction bases unmatched: 4. The CDR3 loop is CASSIWGQGNYGYTF. The CDR3 nucleotides are TGTGCCAGTAGTATTTGGGGACAGGGCAACTATGGCTACACCTTC.

This chain connects TRBV7-2 to TRBJ2-1; 9 nucleotides match TRBD1. Unmatched junction bases numbered 5, after V lost 3 bases and J lost 2 bases. Germline assignment: CDR1 SGHTA and CDR2 FQGNSA. The length of the CDR3 is 16 residues. The CDR3 DNA reads TGTGCCAGCAGCTTGTCCCGGGACAGGGCCTACAATGAGCAGTTCTTC. It translates to CASSLSRDRAYNEQFF.

The chain employs TRBV14 and TRBJ1-1, with 9 bases that match TRBD1. The CDR3 is made up of 17 amino acids. With V trimmed by 0 bases and J by 1 base, 6 bases remained unmatched. CDR1 is SGHDN and CDR2 is FVKESK in the germline V gene. CDR3 nucleotides: TGTGCCAGCAGCCAAGATGGAGGACAGGGGAAGAACACTGAAGCTTTCTTT. As protein: CASSQDGGQGKNTEAFF. The full variable domain, with the rest looked up from reference TRBV14 and TRBJ1-1, is EAGVTQFPSHSVIEKGQTVTLRCDPISGHDNLYWYRRVMGKEIKFLLHFVKESKQDESGMPNNRFLAERTGGTYSTLKVQPAELEDSGVYFCASSQDGGQGKNTEAFFGQGTRLTVV.

In DNA, the CDR3 is TGTGCCAGCAGCCCCACGACAGGGAACTATGGCTACACCTTC. It yields the protein CASSPTTGNYGYTF. The chain is built from TRBV7-3 and TRBJ1-2; 7 positions match TRBD1. CDR3 size: 14 residues. Trimming cost V 5 bases and J 2 bases; bases outside gene matches: 5. The germline V gene encodes CDR1 SGHTA and CDR2 FQGTGA.

V usage is TRBV9 and J usage is TRBJ2-2, with a weak D call TRBD2 (5 bases). The CDR3 runs to 16 residues. Trimming pared 4 bases from V and 0 bases from J, leaving 13 bases between. Germline loops: CDR1 SGDLS, CDR2 YYNGEE. The CDR3 DNA sequence: TGTGCCAGCAGCTCACGGACCGGGACGAACACCGGGGAGCTGTTTTTT. This gives the protein CASSSRTGTNTGELFF. The full variable domain, its missing parts supplied by reference TRBV9 and TRBJ2-2, is DSGVTQTPKHLITATGQRVTLRCSPRSGDLSVYWYQQSLDQGLQFLIQYYNGEERAKGNILERFSAQQFPDLHSELNLSSLELGDSALYFCASSSRTGTNTGELFFGEGSRLTVL.

The V call is TRBV28, the J call TRBJ2-7; 8 positions match TRBD1. The CDR3 is made up of 14 amino acids. The germline gives CDR1 MDHEN, CDR2 SYDVKM. With V trimmed by 2 bases and J by 8 bases, 8 bases remained unmatched. The CDR3 nucleotides are TGTGCCAGCAGTTTAGGGGGACAGGCTGGCCAGCAGTACTTC. Encoded protein: CASSLGGQAGQQYF.

V and J are TRBV15 and TRBJ2-5; D remains ambiguous. V lost 2 bases and J lost 2, with 21 bases in between. The CDR3 is 18 residues long. Germline-derived CDR1 and CDR2 are LNHNV and YYDKDF (reference sequence). This CDR3 reads CATSRWATSSSLQETQYF. The CDR3 bases are TGTGCCACCAGCAGATGGGCGACAAGTTCGTCCCTACAAGAGACCCAGTACTTC.

The CDR3 nucleotides are TGTGCCAGCAGTTACTCGAACAGACGGGGACGCGGCTACACCTTC. Translated, it gives CASSYSNRRGRGYTF. V usage is TRBV6-5 and J usage is TRBJ1-2, with a tentative D call TRBD1 (5 bases). Germline V gives CDR1 MNHEY, CDR2 SVGAGI. The CDR3 sequence is 15 residues long. Trimming cost V 0 bases and J 8 bases, with 16 bases left between them.

The V gene is TRBV11-2, the J gene TRBJ1-5, with no clear D. Germline loops: CDR1 SGHAT, CDR2 FQNNGV. The CDR3 covers 13 residues. Trimming removed 4 bases from V and 7 bases from J, with 11 bases in between. The CDR3 DNA reads TGTGCCAGCAGCTCCGGGATGGGACAGCCCCAGCATTTT. It translates to CASSSGMGQPQHF.

V is TRBV19 and J is TRBJ1-2; TRBD1 matches at 10 bases. J gave up 8 bases and V 5 bases, and 5 bases lay outside the gene matches. The CDR3 length is 13 residues. Germline lookup yields CDR1 LNHDA and CDR2 SQIVND (reference sequence). CDR3 region: CASSGTGERGYTF. The CDR3 DNA follows: TGTGCCAGTAGTGGGACAGGGGAAAGAGGCTACACCTTC.

This chain connects TRBV19 to TRBJ2-7, with 7 bases fitting TRBD2. This CDR3 is built from 14 residues. Losses at the gene ends were 5 bases for V and 2 bases for J; bases not matched to a gene: 6. Germline V lookup: CDR1 LNHDA, CDR2 SQIVND (reference sequence). The CDR3 bases are TGTGCCAGTAGTGGCCGGGGGGACGCCTACGAGCAGTACTTC. Amino acid sequence: CASSGRGDAYEQYF.

The V call is TRBV5-1, the J call TRBJ1-3, with TRBD1 matching 8 bases. V was pared by 5 bases and J by 6 bases, with 13 bases of the junction left unmatched. Germline V lookup: CDR1 SGHRS, CDR2 YFSETQ. This CDR3 has 16 amino acids. CDR3 protein: CASSRGGQGAENTIYF. The CDR3 DNA sequence: TGCGCCAGCAGTAGGGGAGGCCAGGGGGCGGAAAACACCATATATTTT.

The chain couples TRBV2 to TRBJ2-4; D is ambiguous. The CDR3 is 14 residues long. V lost 6 bases, J lost 4 bases, and 13 bases lay in between. Germline-derived CDR1 and CDR2 are SNHLY and FYNNEI. In nucleotides, the CDR3 is TGTGCCAGCAGGGACGTGGCAGGAAAAAACATTCAGTACTTC. Encoded protein: CASRDVAGKNIQYF.

The chain combines TRBV7-9 with TRBJ2-7; the D gene could be TRBD1 or TRBD2 (5 bases each). Germline loops: CDR1 SEHNR, CDR2 FQNEAQ (reference sequence). This CDR3 has 16 amino acids. V was shortened by 1 base and J by 5 bases, with 18 bases between the two germline ends. CDR3 loop: CASSLGFGTGKDEQYF. In DNA, the CDR3 is TGTGCCAGCAGCTTAGGGTTTGGGACGGGAAAGGACGAGCAGTACTTC. Variable domain in full (rest from reference TRBV7-9 and TRBJ2-7): DTGVSQNPRHKITKRGQNVTFRCDPISEHNRLYWYRQTLGQGPEFLTYFQNEAQLEKSRLLSDRFSAERPKGSFSTLEIQRTEQGDSAMYLCASSLGFGTGKDEQYFGPGTRLTVT.

This sequence joins TRBV7-6 and TRBJ2-3; 7 nucleotides match TRBD1. Trimming cost V 5 bases and J 2 bases; bases outside gene matches: 16. The CDR3 is made up of 18 amino acids. Germline V CDR1 and CDR2: SGHVS, FNYEAQ. The CDR3 DNA reads as TGTGCCAGCAGCGCTACGACAGGGATCATAGGGTCCACAGATACGCAGTATTTT. This codes for CASSATTGIIGSTDTQYF.

The chain has TRBV2 and TRBJ2-3; possibly TRBD2 for D (6 bases). This CDR3 comprises 13 residues. V was cut by 3 bases and J by 6 bases, with 10 bases left in between. Germline assignment: CDR1 SNHLY and CDR2 FYNNEI. The CDR3 sequence: CASSDRGEDTQYF. DNA of the CDR3: TGTGCCAGCAGTGACCGCGGGGAGGATACGCAGTATTTT.

In this sample, this clone turned up once. The rearrangement joins TRBV6-1 to TRBJ1-1, with D uncertain. The CDR3 totals 14 residues. Germline V gene lookup returns CDR1 MNHNS and CDR2 SASEGT. V shed 6 bases and J shed 0 bases, with 11 bases lying between them. CDR3 sequence (DNA): TGTGCCAGCAGGTGGGCAGGTTTGAACACTGAAGCTTTCTTT. It translates to CASRWAGLNTEAFF.

This clone was detected only a few times. V is TRBV19 and J is TRBJ1-1, with D hard to call. Germline values: CDR1 LNHDA, CDR2 SQIVND (reference sequence). V lost 7 bases to trimming and J lost 2 bases, with 14 bases between them. This CDR3 region has 14 residues. Here the CDR3 reads CASTSNWENTEAFF. The DNA of the CDR3 is TGTGCCAGTACCTCTAATTGGGAAAACACTGAAGCTTTCTTT.

Here the CDR3 DNA reads TGTGCCAGTCGCTTCACTAGCAATCAGCCCCAGCATTTT. It yields the protein CASRFTSNQPQHF. This sequence joins TRBV2 and TRBJ1-5; D gene uncertain. Per germline, CDR1 SNHLY and CDR2 FYNNEI. The CDR3 is 13 residues long. The V and J ends lost 9 bases and 0 bases respectively, with 9 bases between them.

The CDR3: CASSQDRGTLGTDTQYF. The CDR3 nucleotides are TGTGCCAGCAGCCAAGATCGGGGGACCCTGGGGACAGATACGCAGTATTTT. The genes are TRBV14 and TRBJ2-3; D is possibly TRBD2 (6 bases). Germline CDR1 and CDR2: SGHDN and FVKESK. The length of the CDR3 is 17 residues. V lost 0 bases to trimming and J lost 3 bases, with 16 bases between them.

The J gene is TRBJ2-7, the V gene TRBV18; 7 bases line up with TRBD2. Per the germline V gene, CDR1 is KGHSH and CDR2 is LQKENI. Losses at the gene ends were 8 bases for V and 2 bases for J; bases not matched to a gene: 9. CDR3 length: 14 amino acids. CDR3 protein: CASRVGGEPYEQYF. The CDR3 nucleotides are TGTGCCAGCCGGGTTGGGGGGGAGCCCTACGAGCAGTACTTC.

The chain couples TRBV9 to TRBJ2-7; 9 nucleotides align to TRBD2. The CDR3 is 15 amino acids. J gave up 7 bases and V 0 bases, and 8 bases lay outside the gene matches. CDR1 SGDLS and CDR2 YYNGEE come from the germline V gene. This chain's CDR3 is CASSVGGGAVEEQYF. CDR3 sequence (DNA): TGTGCCAGCAGCGTAGGCGGGGGGGCCGTAGAGGAGCAGTACTTC.

The chain combines TRBV14 with TRBJ1-2; no clear D gene. The CDR3 has 13 residues. The germline gives CDR1 SGHDN, CDR2 FVKESK. Deletions cut 1 base from V and 6 bases from J, with 9 bases between. CDR3 amino acids: CASSQVPANGYTF. For the CDR3, the DNA is TGTGCCAGCAGCCAAGTGCCGGCTAATGGCTACACCTTC.

The V and J genes are TRBV15 and TRBJ1-2; D is ambiguous. This CDR3 comprises 14 residues. V was pared by 1 base and J by 2 bases, with 8 bases between. Germline V gene data show CDR1 as LNHNV and CDR2 as YYDKDF (reference sequence). CDR3 residues: CATSRGSNNYGYTF. The CDR3 coding sequence is TGTGCCACCAGCAGAGGATCAAACAACTATGGCTACACCTTC. Supplemented by reference TRBV15 and TRBJ1-2, the full variable domain reads DAMVIQNPRYQVTQFGKPVTLSCSQTLNHNVMYWYQQKSSQAPKLLFHYYDKDFNNEADTPDNFQSRRPNTSFCFLDIRSPGLGDTAMYLCATSRGSNNYGYTFGSGTRLTVV.

This clone turned up a few times. V gene TRBV11-2 combines with J gene TRBJ2-5; 7 nucleotides line up with TRBD1. Germline trimming cut 5 bases from V and 5 bases from J; bases unmatched to any gene: 8. Per germline, CDR1 SGHAT and CDR2 FQNNGV. The CDR3 is 14 amino acids. CDR3 sequence (DNA): TGTGCCAGCAGCCCACACAGGGGTAAGGAGACCCAGTACTTC. This encodes CASSPHRGKETQYF. Full variable domain (remainder filled in from reference TRBV11-2 and TRBJ2-5): EAGVAQSPRYKIIEKRQSVAFWCNPISGHATLYWYQQILGQGPKLLIQFQNNGVVDDSQLPKDRFSAERLKGVDSTLKIQPAKLEDSAVYLCASSPHRGKETQYFGPGTRLLVL.